The next 29 T cell receptor beta chains were all read from a single sample in a study of blood T cell repertoires in COVID-19. Libraries were prepared by immunoSEQ multiplex PCR; TCRdb keeps only in-frame clonotypes and omits some of them. Among 130,000 to 150,000 clones, 80% to 90% were seen once, and the ten largest hold around 8%. The sequencing input was peripheral blood. These receptors were obtained from a woman aged 55-75 years with COVID-19, enrolled during active disease.

V usage is TRBV7-6 and J usage is TRBJ1-1, with a tentative D call TRBD1 (6 bases). Trimming removed 4 bases at V and 1 base at J, with 25 bases between. CDR3 size: 19 residues. The germline CDR1 and CDR2 sequences are SGHVS and FNYEAQ. CDR3 in DNA: TGTGCCAGCAGCTCACCCGCCGTTCGCACAGGGTTGGAGAACACTGAAGCTTTCTTT. This encodes CASSSPAVRTGLENTEAFF.

The chain links TRBV2 to TRBJ2-7, with 8 positions matching TRBD1. In germline, CDR1 is SNHLY, CDR2 FYNNEI. J gave up 4 bases and V 10 bases, and 9 bases lay outside the gene matches. CDR3 length: 13 amino acids. DNA of the CDR3: TGTGCCACGTCCCGGGACAGGACTTACGAGCAGTACTTC. Translated: CATSRDRTYEQYF.

The chain joins TRBV2 to TRBJ2-1, with TRBD2 identical over 11 bases. Germline CDR1 reads SNHLY; CDR2 reads FYNNEI. The CDR3 spans 14 residues. The ends lost 6 bases at V and 8 bases at J; junction bases unmatched: 6. CDR3 coding DNA: TGTGCCAGCAGCACCGGGACTAGCGGCCATGAGCAGTTCTTC. Protein product: CASSTGTSGHEQFF.

The chain carries TRBV7-2 and TRBJ2-1; 12 positions match TRBD2. The CDR3 is 14 residues long. The V gene's germline CDR1 is SGHTA and CDR2 FQGNSA. Trimming removed 6 bases from V and 8 bases from J; junction bases left unmatched: 5. CDR3 nucleotide sequence: TGTGCCAGCAGTTCTAGCGGGGGGGCCCATGAGCAGTTCTTC. The encoded protein is CASSSSGGAHEQFF.

The rearrangement joins TRBV2 to TRBJ2-4; tentative D call: TRBD2 (6 bases). Trimming shortened V by 3 bases and J by 9 bases, and 12 bases separated the two germline ends. Germline CDR1 reads SNHLY; CDR2 reads FYNNEI. This CDR3 comprises 13 residues. The CDR3 reads CASSDSQGGIQYF. Here the CDR3 DNA reads TGTGCCAGCAGTGATTCGCAGGGAGGCATTCAGTACTTC.

The CDR3 DNA is TGTGCCAACGGACAGGGGGACACCGGGGAGCTGTTTTTT. It codes for CANGQGDTGELFF. The rearrangement uses TRBV10-3 and TRBJ2-2; TRBD1 matches 10 bases. There are 13 residues in the CDR3. The germline gives CDR1 ENHRY, CDR2 SYGVKD. Trimming removed 10 bases from V and 3 bases from J; junction bases left unmatched: 2.

The chain has TRBV5-1 and TRBJ1-2, with TRBD1 matching over 10 bases. The CDR3 spans 18 residues. Losses at the gene ends were 2 bases for V and 5 bases for J; bases not matched to a gene: 15. Germline CDR1 and CDR2: SGHRS and YFSETQ. The CDR3 sequence: CASSLPSERGTGDYGYTF. CDR3 nucleotide sequence: TGCGCCAGCAGCTTACCAAGCGAACGCGGGACAGGGGATTATGGCTACACCTTC.

V usage is TRBV7-9 and J usage is TRBJ2-1; possibly TRBD2 for D (5 bases). CDR3 length: 16 amino acids. Trimming took 4 bases from V and 8 from J, leaving 21 bases between them. The germline V gene has CDR1 SEHNR and CDR2 FQNEAQ (reference sequence). The CDR3 region is CASSSLAASREYEQFF. The CDR3 DNA is TGTGCCAGCAGCTCACTGGCGGCCAGTCGGGAATATGAGCAGTTCTTC.

The genes are TRBV10-1 and TRBJ2-5; TRBD2 matches at 9 bases. The ends lost 4 bases at V and 4 bases at J; junction bases unmatched: 10. CDR1 WNHNN and CDR2 SYGVQD come from the germline V gene (reference sequence). This CDR3 is 16 amino acids long. CDR3 protein: CASSVLQRGDSETQYF. Written as DNA, the CDR3 is TGCGCCAGCAGTGTTTTGCAGCGGGGGGATTCAGAGACCCAGTACTTC.

This clone was detected only a few times. Written as DNA, the CDR3 is TGTGCCAGCAGCTTAGATGAGGGCTCGGGCTATGGCTACACCTTC. Translating gives CASSLDEGSGYGYTF. The chain couples TRBV7-6 to TRBJ1-2; D remains ambiguous. The CDR3 runs 15 residues. Germline V gene lookup returns CDR1 SGHVS and CDR2 FNYEAQ. Trimming shortened V by 1 base and J by 4 bases, and 13 bases separated the two germline ends.

The CDR3 protein is CASSLEEFGVGYGYTF. CDR3 sequence (DNA): TGTGCCAGCAGCTTAGAGGAGTTTGGAGTGGGCTATGGCTACACCTTC. J is TRBJ1-2 and V is TRBV7-9; D remains ambiguous. CDR1 and CDR2 from the germline V gene are SEHNR and FQNEAQ (reference sequence). V lost 1 base and J lost 4, with 16 bases in between. The CDR3 is made up of 16 amino acids.

The count of this clone is one. The rearrangement uses TRBV28 and TRBJ2-6, with 10 positions matching TRBD1. CDR1 MDHEN and CDR2 SYDVKM come from the germline V gene. The CDR3 consists of 18 residues. V lost 5 bases to trimming and J lost 0 bases; unmatched junction nucleotides: 7. The DNA for the CDR3 is TGTGCCAGCAGTCACGGGACAGGGGTGGGCTCTGGGGCCAACGTCCTGACTTTC. As protein: CASSHGTGVGSGANVLTF.

The chain recombines TRBV29-1 with TRBJ2-3; tentatively, D is TRBD1 (7 bases). This CDR3 has 13 amino acids. With 7 bases removed from V and 1 base from J, the gap between germline ends came to 12 bases. The germline V gene encodes CDR1 SQVTM and CDR2 ANQGSEA. CDR3 bases: TGCAGCGACCTCAGGGGGGGCACAGATACGCAGTATTTT. It specifies CSDLRGGTDTQYF.

V and J are TRBV5-1 and TRBJ1-1, with unresolved D. From germline, CDR1 is SGHRS and CDR2 YFSETQ. The V end lost 3 bases, the J end lost 1 base, and 7 bases lay between the germline ends. The CDR3 contains 13 residues. In DNA, the CDR3 is TGCGCCAGCAGCTCGTTGTCGAACACTGAAGCTTTCTTT. Translation: CASSSLSNTEAFF.

The rearrangement joins TRBV10-1 to TRBJ1-4; D is perhaps TRBD1 (6 bases). Germline assignment: CDR1 WNHNN and CDR2 SYGVQD (reference sequence). The CDR3 length is 14 residues. V was pared by 0 bases and J by 8 bases, with 10 bases between. The CDR3 is CASSESGTREKLFF. CDR3 bases: TGCGCCAGCAGTGAGTCCGGGACACGGGAAAAACTGTTTTTT.

The chain combines TRBV5-4 with TRBJ2-7, with TRBD1 matching 9 bases. Unmatched junction bases numbered 4, after V lost 3 bases and J lost 3 bases. Germline V lookup: CDR1 SGHNT, CDR2 YYREEE (reference sequence). This CDR3 is 14 amino acids long. CDR3 residues: CASSWGQGIYEQYF. The CDR3, as DNA: TGTGCCAGCAGCTGGGGACAGGGTATCTACGAGCAGTACTTC. Full variable domain (rest looked up from reference TRBV5-4 and TRBJ2-7): ETGVTQSPTHLIKTRGQQVTLRCSSQSGHNTVSWYQQALGQGPQFIFQYYREEENGRGNFPPRFSGLQFPNYSSELNVNALELDDSALYLCASSWGQGIYEQYFGPGTRLTVT.

J is TRBJ1-3 and V is TRBV7-3; TRBD1 might be the D (5 bases). This CDR3 is built from 16 residues. Germline assignment: CDR1 SGHTA and CDR2 FQGTGA. Trimming took off 5 bases at V and 0 bases at J, with 14 bases between the two ends. The CDR3 protein is CASSASGTSSGNTIYF. CDR3 coding DNA: TGTGCCAGCAGCGCCTCCGGGACTTCCTCTGGAAACACCATATATTTT.

CDR3 DNA sequence: TGTGCCAGCAGCTTGGGACAGCAAGAGACCCAGTACTTC. This codes for CASSLGQQETQYF. The chain links TRBV7-3 to TRBJ2-5, with TRBD1 matching over 7 bases. V lost 3 bases, J lost 2 bases, and 0 bases stayed unmatched. The CDR3 length is 13 residues. Germline V gene sequence: CDR1 SGHTA, CDR2 FQGTGA.

This sequence joins TRBV11-3 and TRBJ2-5, with 10 bases that match TRBD1. There are 15 residues in the CDR3. V dropped 5 bases and J dropped 5; count of bases not matched to a gene: 8. Per the germline V gene, CDR1 is SGHNT and CDR2 is YENEEA. CDR3 sequence reads: CASSADGTGAETQYF. The DNA for the CDR3 is TGTGCCAGCAGCGCCGACGGGACAGGGGCGGAGACCCAGTACTTC.

The chain combines TRBV5-4 with TRBJ2-2; D gene unclear. Trimming took off 3 bases at V and 6 bases at J, with 9 bases between the two ends. This CDR3 comprises 13 residues. Germline V gene data show CDR1 as SGHNT and CDR2 as YYREEE (reference sequence). The DNA for the CDR3 is TGTGCCAGCAGCTCCGCTAGGCCCGGGGAGCTGTTTTTT. Protein: CASSSARPGELFF.

This rearrangement joins TRBV7-8 to TRBJ1-1, with D tentatively TRBD1 (5 bases). CDR1 is SGHVS, CDR2 FQNEAQ, per germline. Trimming removed 6 bases from V and 0 bases from J, with 14 bases in between. The CDR3 totals 15 residues. The chain's CDR3 is CASRKDSVVNTEAFF. The CDR3 coding sequence is TGTGCCAGCAGGAAAGACAGCGTCGTGAACACTGAAGCTTTCTTT.

The CDR3 sequence: CASSLSRQGSEKLFF. The CDR3 coding sequence is TGTGCCAGCAGTTTATCGAGGCAGGGGAGTGAAAAACTGTTTTTT. The chain links TRBV27 to TRBJ1-4; tentative D call: TRBD1 (6 bases). The CDR3 covers 15 residues. Germline loops: CDR1 MNHEY, CDR2 SMNVEV (reference sequence). V shed 0 bases and J shed 7 bases, with 12 bases lying between them.

This rearrangement joins TRBV18 to TRBJ1-1; 7 bases are a match to TRBD1. With 5 bases clipped from V and 6 bases from J, the junction kept 9 bases outside the gene matches. From germline, CDR1 is KGHSH and CDR2 LQKENI. The CDR3 runs to 14 residues. The DNA of the CDR3 is TGTGCCAGCTCATTACAGGGGTATGAGGCTGAAGCTTTCTTT. This sequence encodes CASSLQGYEAEAFF.

The chain joins TRBV5-4 to TRBJ2-7; D is unresolved. Per the germline V gene, CDR1 is SGHNT and CDR2 is YYREEE (reference sequence). The CDR3 is made up of 14 amino acids. The V end lost 3 bases, the J end lost 5 bases, and 15 bases lay between the germline ends. The CDR3, as DNA: TGTGCCAGCAGCTCCGAGGCCAGTGCTGACGAGCAGTACTTC. Translation: CASSSEASADEQYF.

The chain is built from TRBV12-3 or TRBV12-4 and TRBJ1-1, with a tentative D call TRBD1 (5 bases). The CDR3 is 13 amino acids. V gave up 4 bases and J gave up 1 base, with 7 bases separating them. CDR3 sequence reads: CASSSGQNTEAFF. Here the CDR3 DNA reads TGTGCCAGCAGTTCAGGACAGAACACTGAAGCTTTCTTT.

This sequence joins TRBV7-9 and TRBJ2-3, with 10 positions matching TRBD2. V shed 5 bases and J 4 bases; nucleotides not matched to a gene: 9. This CDR3 contains 16 residues. Germline V gives CDR1 SEHNR, CDR2 FQNEAQ (reference sequence). CDR3 DNA: TGTGCCAGCAGCCTAGGGGCTAGCGGGGGAGCAGATACGCAGTATTTT. As protein: CASSLGASGGADTQYF. The complete variable domain, with remaining parts taken from reference TRBV7-9 and TRBJ2-3, reads DTGVSQNPRHKITKRGQNVTFRCDPISEHNRLYWYRQTLGQGPEFLTYFQNEAQLEKSRLLSDRFSAERPKGSFSTLEIQRTEQGDSAMYLCASSLGASGGADTQYFGPGTRLTVL.

This chain connects TRBV19 to TRBJ1-4, with D maybe TRBD1 (6 bases). CDR1 and CDR2 (germline): LNHDA, SQIVND (reference sequence). There are 14 residues in the CDR3. With 9 bases removed from V and 7 bases from J, the gap between germline ends came to 18 bases. The CDR3, as DNA: TGTGCCAGCCATATTACAGGGCCCGCTGAAAAACTGTTTTTT. Protein product: CASHITGPAEKLFF.

The rearrangement links TRBV9 to TRBJ2-5; 7 nucleotides agree with TRBD1. The CDR3 extends over 15 amino acids. From germline, CDR1 is SGDLS and CDR2 YYNGEE. V lost 3 bases to trimming and J lost 4 bases; unmatched junction nucleotides: 9. The CDR3 loop reads CASSGNDRAIETQYF. In DNA, the CDR3 is TGTGCCAGCAGCGGCAACGACAGGGCTATAGAGACCCAGTACTTC.

This clone has a handful of counts. The V gene is TRBV5-8, the J gene TRBJ2-5; a possible D gene is TRBD2 (7 bases). This CDR3 has 15 amino acids. V dropped 4 bases and J dropped 4 bases, with 17 bases sitting between them. Per germline, CDR1 SGHTS and CDR2 YDEGEE. Here the CDR3 reads CASSPSGSRGETQYF. CDR3 in DNA: TGTGCCAGCAGCCCTAGCGGATCCAGGGGAGAGACCCAGTACTTC.